The 23 T cell receptor beta chains reported below all come from one sample, sequenced in a study of blood T cell repertoires in COVID-19. Produced via immunoSEQ multiplex PCR; TCRdb's table is partial and in-frame only. Counted here are 60,000 to 95,000 clones, 74% occurring once; the ten biggest clones make up about 2.5%. The sequenced material came from peripheral blood. Receptors originate from a human donor with acute or convalescent COVID-19. The donor label of this sample is uncertain.

This clone was seen once. This chain connects TRBV5-6 to TRBJ2-1, with 10 nucleotides matching TRBD2. Trimming took 0 bases from V and 6 from J; bases not matched to a gene: 12. The germline V gene has CDR1 SGHDT and CDR2 YYEEEE. The CDR3 contains 18 residues. CDR3 region: CASSLGLAGASWVNEQFF. The CDR3 DNA reads TGTGCCAGCAGCTTGGGCCTAGCGGGAGCTTCTTGGGTCAATGAGCAGTTCTTC. The variable domain in full, completed from reference TRBV5-6 and TRBJ2-1, reads DAGVTQSPTHLIKTRGQQVTLRCSPKSGHDTVSWYQQALGQGPQFIFQYYEEEERQRGNFPDRFSGHQFPNYSSELNVNALLLGDSALYLCASSLGLAGASWVNEQFFGPGTRLTVL.

The chain carries TRBV10-3 and TRBJ2-5; no reliable D call. Looked up from germline, CDR1 is ENHRY and CDR2 is SYGVKD. The V end lost 6 bases, the J end lost 1 base, and 9 bases lay between the germline ends. The CDR3 sequence is 13 residues long. Written as DNA, the CDR3 is TGTGCCATCAGCGCAGCGCCCCAAGAGACCCAGTACTTC. This codes for CAISAAPQETQYF.

V usage is TRBV7-9 and J usage is TRBJ2-1, with 11 bases matching TRBD1. After removal of 0 bases from V and 13 bases from J, the junction contained 5 bases not matched to a gene. From germline, CDR1 is SEHNR and CDR2 FQNEAQ (reference sequence). There are 14 residues in the CDR3. The CDR3 coding sequence is TGTGCCAGCAGCTTAGCCGGACAGGGGGCTGGTCAGTTCTTC. This encodes CASSLAGQGAGQFF.

This clone was counted between two and nine times. The CDR3 DNA is TGTGCCAGCAGTTTATCGGCGCCTCGAGGTTCACCCCTCCACTTT. This gives the protein CASSLSAPRGSPLHF. The V call is TRBV28, the J call TRBJ1-6; D call uncertain. Germline CDR1 MDHEN, CDR2 SYDVKM. The CDR3 covers 15 residues. Trimming took off 1 base at V and 9 bases at J, with 13 bases between the two ends.

This clone appeared a few times. This chain uses TRBV11-1 with TRBJ1-2, with 8 bases lining up with TRBD1. CDR3 length equals 15 residues. The J segment lost 0 bases and the V segment lost 5 bases, leaving 5 bases of the junction unmatched. Germline values: CDR1 SGHAT, CDR2 FQDESV (reference sequence). The CDR3: CASSRRTGTNYGYTF. The DNA for the CDR3 is TGTGCCAGCAGCCGACGGACAGGGACTAACTATGGCTACACCTTC.

The chain recombines TRBV6-5 with TRBJ1-1, with 9 bases matching TRBD1. The CDR3 runs to 14 residues. CDR1 MNHEY and CDR2 SVGAGI come from the germline V gene. J was trimmed by 5 bases and V by 7 bases; bases with no gene match: 8. CDR3: CASTRDRDRTEAFF. For the CDR3, the DNA is TGTGCCAGCACCAGGGACAGGGACAGGACTGAAGCTTTCTTT.

J is TRBJ1-1 and V is TRBV7-9; maybe TRBD1 (5 bases). Germline values: CDR1 SEHNR, CDR2 FQNEAQ (reference sequence). The CDR3 totals 13 residues. The V gene lost 4 bases and the J gene lost 8 bases, with 14 bases spanning the gap. The CDR3 DNA reads TGTGCCAGCAGCTCTATGGCCGGGGGGGAAGCTTTCTTT. The encoded protein is CASSSMAGGEAFF.

The rearrangement links TRBV30 to TRBJ1-5, with D possibly TRBD1 on 5 matching bases. The CDR3 consists of 15 residues. CDR1 and CDR2 (germline): GTSNPN, SVGIG (reference sequence). Deletions cut 3 bases from V and 3 bases from J, with 15 bases between. CDR3 nucleotides: TGTGCCTGGAGCGCGGGGCGTACCCTCAATCAGCCCCAGCATTTT. Protein: CAWSAGRTLNQPQHF.

This clone has only a few counts. V usage is TRBV7-2 and J usage is TRBJ2-5; D is unresolved. The V gene's germline CDR1 is SGHTA and CDR2 FQGNSA. The CDR3 runs to 13 residues. The V and J ends lost 3 bases and 2 bases respectively, with 7 bases between them. The CDR3 DNA sequence: TGTGCCAGCAGCTTCCTCCTGCAAGAGACCCAGTACTTC. Translating gives CASSFLLQETQYF.

The chain couples TRBV7-8 to TRBJ2-1, with 9 nucleotides matching TRBD2. This CDR3 is 15 amino acids long. The germline CDR1 and CDR2 sequences are SGHVS and FQNEAQ. V shed 3 bases, J shed 6 bases, and the junction held 6 bases outside the gene matches. The CDR3 loop is CASSLGTSRGNEQFF. The CDR3 nucleotides are TGTGCCAGCAGCTTGGGGACTAGCAGGGGCAATGAGCAGTTCTTC.

This clone was counted a single time. This rearrangement joins TRBV27 to TRBJ1-1; D might be TRBD1 (6 bases). The germline V gene encodes CDR1 MNHEY and CDR2 SMNVEV (reference sequence). Trimming stripped 4 bases from V and 5 bases from J, with 26 bases between. The length of the CDR3 is 18 residues. The CDR3 region is CASSYRSRGSGARTEAFF. In DNA form, the CDR3 reads TGTGCCAGCAGTTATCGTTCGCGGGGGTCAGGGGCGAGGACTGAAGCTTTCTTT.

CDR3 region: CASRVGQGGVDTQYF. CDR3 nucleotides: TGTGCCAGCAGAGTCGGACAGGGGGGTGTAGATACGCAGTATTTT. The J gene is TRBJ2-3, the V gene TRBV6-5; 10 nucleotides align to TRBD1. This CDR3 contains 15 residues. Per the germline V gene, CDR1 is MNHEY and CDR2 is SVGAGI. Unmatched junction bases numbered 8, after V lost 6 bases and J lost 5 bases.

The chain uses TRBV19 and TRBJ2-3; 8 bases agree with TRBD1. J lost 4 bases, V lost 3 bases, and 6 bases had no gene match. This CDR3 comprises 15 residues. The V gene's germline CDR1 is LNHDA and CDR2 SQIVND (reference sequence). Here the CDR3 reads CASSITATGADTQYF. The CDR3, as DNA: TGTGCCAGTAGTATTACGGCGACAGGGGCAGATACGCAGTATTTT.

This clone was seen a single time. The V gene is TRBV19, the J gene TRBJ2-3; TRBD2 might be the D (6 bases). CDR3 length: 13 amino acids. Germline V gene sequence: CDR1 LNHDA, CDR2 SQIVND (reference sequence). Trimming cost V 5 bases and J 5 bases, with 11 bases left between them. CDR3 amino acids: CASSWARGDTQYF. Written as DNA, the CDR3 is TGTGCCAGTAGTTGGGCGCGGGGAGATACGCAGTATTTT. Full variable domain (rest looked up from reference TRBV19 and TRBJ2-3): DGGITQSPKYLFRKEGQNVTLSCEQNLNHDAMYWYRQDPGQGLRLIYYSQIVNDFQKGDIAEGYSVSREKKESFPLTVTSAQKNPTAFYLCASSWARGDTQYFGPGTRLTVL.

Many counts were recorded for this clone. V and J are TRBV18 and TRBJ2-7, with 10 bases matching TRBD2. Germline V gene sequence: CDR1 KGHSH, CDR2 LQKENI. The CDR3 runs 14 residues. In DNA form, the CDR3 reads TGTGCTACCTCGGGGGGACTAGCGCCCTACGAGCAGTACTTC. This encodes CATSGGLAPYEQYF.

The chain carries TRBV5-4 and TRBJ2-7; 8 positions agree with TRBD1. After removal of 4 bases from V and 5 bases from J, the junction contained 8 bases not matched to a gene. Germline-derived CDR1 and CDR2 are SGHNT and YYREEE (reference sequence). The CDR3 is 14 amino acids. CDR3 DNA: TGTGCCAGCAGCCTGCAGGGGGCAGGGAACGAGCAGTACTTC. Translation: CASSLQGAGNEQYF.

The rearrangement links TRBV15 to TRBJ1-6; TRBD1 agrees at 7 bases. The CDR3 covers 16 residues. Germline V gene sequence: CDR1 LNHNV, CDR2 YYDKDF (reference sequence). V shed 0 bases, J shed 10 bases, and the junction held 9 bases outside the gene matches. The CDR3 here is CATSRDRDRARSPLHF. The CDR3, as DNA: TGTGCCACCAGCAGAGATAGAGACAGGGCAAGGTCACCCCTCCACTTT. Drawing the rest from reference TRBV15 and TRBJ1-6, the complete variable domain is DAMVIQNPRYQVTQFGKPVTLSCSQTLNHNVMYWYQQKSSQAPKLLFHYYDKDFNNEADTPDNFQSRRPNTSFCFLDIRSPGLGDTAMYLCATSRDRDRARSPLHFGNGTRLTVT.

This chain links TRBV5-1 with TRBJ1-1; 7 bases match TRBD1. Looked up from germline, CDR1 is SGHRS and CDR2 is YFSETQ. The CDR3 is 14 amino acids. Losses at the gene ends were 4 bases for V and 1 base for J; bases not matched to a gene: 4. The CDR3 loop reads CASSQGGRNTEAFF. The DNA of the CDR3 is TGCGCCAGCAGCCAGGGGGGAAGGAACACTGAAGCTTTCTTT.

The rearrangement uses TRBV25-1 and TRBJ2-1; 13 bases are a match to TRBD2. Germline CDR1 and CDR2: MGHDK and SYGVNS. The CDR3 has 15 residues. V shed 8 bases and J 9 bases; nucleotides not matched to a gene: 10. Here the CDR3 DNA reads TGTGCCAGCTCCGGACTAGCGGGAGATAAGGCTGAGCAGTTCTTC. As protein: CASSGLAGDKAEQFF.

CDR3 sequence (DNA): TGTGCCAGCAGCCACCCAGGGACAGTCGAAGAGACCCAGTACTTC. Encoded protein: CASSHPGTVEETQYF. The V call is TRBV5-4, the J call TRBJ2-5; 7 positions match TRBD1. This CDR3 has 15 amino acids. V was clipped by 4 bases and J by 3 bases; unmatched bases: 9. CDR1 and CDR2 from the germline V gene are SGHNT and YYREEE (reference sequence).

This clone showed up just once. The DNA of the CDR3 is TGTGCCAGCAGCTTAGTGGCAGGGAGGCGCACCGGGGAGCTGTTTTTT. It translates to CASSLVAGRRTGELFF. The chain joins TRBV11-3 to TRBJ2-2; possible D gene TRBD2, 6 bases. The CDR3 is made up of 16 amino acids. V was shortened by 1 base and J by 4 bases, with 13 bases between the two germline ends. Germline loops: CDR1 SGHNT, CDR2 YENEEA. The variable domain in full, completed from reference TRBV11-3 and TRBJ2-2, reads EAGVVQSPRYKIIEKKQPVAFWCNPISGHNTLYWYLQNLGQGPELLIRYENEEAVDDSQLPKDRFSAERLKGVDSTLKIQPAELGDSAVYLCASSLVAGRRTGELFFGEGSRLTVL.

This clone was seen a handful of times. V and J are TRBV2 and TRBJ1-5; the D gene is possibly TRBD1 (6 bases). Germline V gives CDR1 SNHLY, CDR2 FYNNEI. V shed 7 bases and J shed 2 bases, with 15 bases lying between them. The CDR3 contains 15 residues. The CDR3: CASTLLGAGNQPQHF. The CDR3 coding sequence is TGTGCCAGCACCCTTCTGGGGGCAGGCAATCAGCCCCAGCATTTT.

The rearrangement links TRBV7-2 to TRBJ1-5, with D possibly being TRBD1 (5 bases). Per the germline V gene, CDR1 is SGHTA and CDR2 is FQGNSA. Trimming left V 2 bases short and J 4 bases short, with 9 bases between. This CDR3 has 14 amino acids. The DNA of the CDR3 is TGTGCCAGCAGCTTAAAGACAGCAAATCAGCCCCAGCATTTT. Translated, it gives CASSLKTANQPQHF.